These T cell receptor beta chains were read from a single sample in a study of OX40 agonist ivuxolimab in advanced cancers. TCRdb's copy holds only in-frame clones and misses some; the assay was immunoSEQ multiplex PCR. This sample has roughly 58,000 clones; 84% occur once, and the top ten carry 0.6% to 0.8%. This specimen was CD4+ or CD8+ T cells sorted from blood, taken in a trial of the OX40 agonist ivuxolimab. These receptors came from an adult with an advanced solid tumor such as melanoma, head and neck, liver or kidney cancer. Both conserved end residues are part of each CDR3. Each record gives: V gene, D gene, J gene, clone size, CDR3 DNA, CDR3 protein. The D gene is left open where the match is weak. Some rows mark clone size as missing; the rest say once, few, many or name a class of expanded clone.

V gene: TRBV7-9; D gene: TRBD2; J gene: TRBJ2-3; clone size: -; CDR3 DNA: TGTGCCAGCAGCCCCTCAGGGACTAGCATCACAGATACGCAGTATTTT; CDR3 protein: CASSPSGTSITDTQYF
V gene: TRBV4-2; D gene: TRBD1; J gene: TRBJ2-1; clone size: -; CDR3 DNA: TGTGCCAGCAGCCAAGGGGGCACAGGGGGCTCCTACAATGAGCAGTTCTTC; CDR3 protein: CASSQGGTGGSYNEQFF
V gene: TRBV10-3; D gene: -; J gene: TRBJ2-7; clone size: -; CDR3 DNA: TGTGCCATCAGTGATCGGGTAGAGGTGTACGAGCAGTACTTC; CDR3 protein: CAISDRVEVYEQYF
V gene: TRBV5-1; D gene: -; J gene: TRBJ1-1; clone size: -; CDR3 DNA: TGCGCCAGCAGTCCCACCGGGGGGGTCGACACTGAAGCTTTCTTT; CDR3 protein: CASSPTGGVDTEAFF
V gene: TRBV7-2; D gene: TRBD1; J gene: TRBJ1-5; clone size: -; CDR3 DNA: TGTGCCAGCAGCTTAGCCGGGACAGTCAATCAGCCCCAGCATTTT; CDR3 protein: CASSLAGTVNQPQHF
V gene: TRBV19; D gene: TRBD1; J gene: TRBJ1-3; clone size: once; CDR3 DNA: TGTGCCAGTAGTATAGAATACCCCCGACAGGGTCTTGGAAACACCATATATTTT; CDR3 protein: CASSIEYPRQGLGNTIYF
V gene: TRBV15; D gene: -; J gene: TRBJ2-1; clone size: -; CDR3 DNA: TGTGCCACCAGCAGAAATAGGAACTACAATGAGCAGTTCTTC; CDR3 protein: CATSRNRNYNEQFF
V gene: TRBV6-1; D gene: -; J gene: TRBJ2-7; clone size: -; CDR3 DNA: TGTGCCAGCAGTGAAGGGGGGTTCAGCTACGAGCAGTACTTC; CDR3 protein: CASSEGGFSYEQYF
V gene: TRBV6-5; D gene: -; J gene: TRBJ1-1; clone size: -; CDR3 DNA: TGTGCCAGCAGCTCCCGGACTGGGAACACTGAAGCTTTCTTT; CDR3 protein: CASSSRTGNTEAFF
V gene: TRBV2; D gene: TRBD1; J gene: TRBJ2-1; clone size: -; CDR3 DNA: TGTGCCAGCAGTCAACCCAGAGACAGGGGCCAACAGAATGAGCAGTTCTTC; CDR3 protein: CASSQPRDRGQQNEQFF
V gene: TRBV6-1; D gene: TRBD2; J gene: TRBJ2-3; clone size: -; CDR3 DNA: TGTGCCAGCAGTGAAGTTCCTAGCGGGAGGGATACGCAGTATTTT; CDR3 protein: CASSEVPSGRDTQYF
V gene: TRBV2; D gene: -; J gene: TRBJ1-2; clone size: -; CDR3 DNA: TGTGCCAGCAGTGACACTGCACAATATGGCTACACCTTC; CDR3 protein: CASSDTAQYGYTF
V gene: TRBV6-6; D gene: -; J gene: TRBJ2-6; clone size: -; CDR3 DNA: TGTGCCAGCAGTTCGATCTCTGGGGCCAACGTCCTGACTTTC; CDR3 protein: CASSSISGANVLTF
V gene: TRBV19; D gene: -; J gene: TRBJ1-1; clone size: -; CDR3 DNA: TGTGCCAGTAGGGGTCAGGGGATGAACACTGAAGCTTTCTTT; CDR3 protein: CASRGQGMNTEAFF
V gene: TRBV11-3; D gene: TRBD2; J gene: TRBJ2-7; clone size: -; CDR3 DNA: TGTGCCAGCAGCGCCGGGACTATCGACTCCTACGAGCAGTACTTC; CDR3 protein: CASSAGTIDSYEQYF
V gene: TRBV27; D gene: TRBD2; J gene: TRBJ2-3; clone size: -; CDR3 DNA: TGTGCCAGCAGTTTACGTGGGCTAGCGGAGTGGGAGGGGGATACGCAGTATTTT; CDR3 protein: CASSLRGLAEWEGDTQYF
V gene: TRBV4-1; D gene: -; J gene: TRBJ1-5; clone size: medium-sized; CDR3 DNA: TGCGCCAGCAGCCTGGGTCAAGGGAAAAGCAATCAGCCCCAGCATTTT; CDR3 protein: CASSLGQGKSNQPQHF
V gene: TRBV7-9; D gene: -; J gene: TRBJ2-1; clone size: -; CDR3 DNA: TGTGCCAGCAGCTTTTCCGGGACTGCAATCAACAATGAGCAGTTCTTC; CDR3 protein: CASSFSGTAINNEQFF
V gene: TRBV6-1; D gene: TRBD1; J gene: TRBJ2-7; clone size: -; CDR3 DNA: TGTGCCAGCAGTGAAGAAAAAGGGACAGGGGTCTTCTACGAGCAGTACTTC; CDR3 protein: CASSEEKGTGVFYEQYF
V gene: TRBV5-4; D gene: -; J gene: TRBJ2-5; clone size: -; CDR3 DNA: TGTGCCAGCAGCTTAACAGAACAAGAGACCCAGTACTTC; CDR3 protein: CASSLTEQETQYF
V gene: TRBV6-1; D gene: -; J gene: TRBJ1-2; clone size: -; CDR3 DNA: TGTGCCAGCAGTGAATATGATTCTAACTATGGCTACACCTTC; CDR3 protein: CASSEYDSNYGYTF
V gene: TRBV5-6; D gene: -; J gene: TRBJ1-1; clone size: -; CDR3 DNA: TGTGCCAGCAGCAAAGGCAAGGGTGTTGTAACTGAAGCTTTCTTT; CDR3 protein: CASSKGKGVVTEAFF
V gene: TRBV11-3; D gene: -; J gene: TRBJ2-1; clone size: -; CDR3 DNA: TGTGCCAGCAGCCTCTCTTACGGCAGCTCCTACAATGAGCAGTTCTTC; CDR3 protein: CASSLSYGSSYNEQFF
V gene: TRBV7-7; D gene: TRBD2; J gene: TRBJ2-2; clone size: -; CDR3 DNA: TGTGCCAGCAGCTCTAGCGGGTCGGACACCGGGGAGCTGTTTTTT; CDR3 protein: CASSSSGSDTGELFF
V gene: TRBV7-3; D gene: TRBD1; J gene: TRBJ2-5; clone size: -; CDR3 DNA: TGTGCCAGCAGCTTAACGGGACAGCAAGAGACCCAGTACTTC; CDR3 protein: CASSLTGQQETQYF
V gene: TRBV2; D gene: TRBD1; J gene: TRBJ1-2; clone size: -; CDR3 DNA: TGTGCCAGCAGTGAACAGAAGGGACAGGGGGCAGGTGGCTACACCTTC; CDR3 protein: CASSEQKGQGAGGYTF
V gene: TRBV7-9; D gene: -; J gene: TRBJ2-5; clone size: -; CDR3 DNA: TGTGCCAGCAGTTCGGGACCCGCCCAGTACTTC; CDR3 protein: CASSSGPAQYF
V gene: TRBV28; D gene: -; J gene: TRBJ1-3; clone size: -; CDR3 DNA: TGTGCCATCGGAGGGCTTGGAAACACCATATATTTT; CDR3 protein: CAIGGLGNTIYF
V gene: TRBV6-6; D gene: -; J gene: TRBJ2-1; clone size: -; CDR3 DNA: TGTGCCAGCAGTTACTCGGTGGCCGAGCAGTTCTTC; CDR3 protein: CASSYSVAEQFF
V gene: TRBV7-2; D gene: TRBD1; J gene: TRBJ1-6; clone size: few; CDR3 DNA: TGTGCCAGCAGCATACAGGGGTACAATTCACCCCTCCACTTT; CDR3 protein: CASSIQGYNSPLHF
V gene: TRBV29-1; D gene: -; J gene: TRBJ2-3; clone size: -; CDR3 DNA: TGCAGCGTAGACCCGAGCACAGATACGCAGTATTTT; CDR3 protein: CSVDPSTDTQYF
V gene: TRBV5-4; D gene: TRBD2; J gene: TRBJ2-5; clone size: once; CDR3 DNA: TGTGCCAGCAGCCAGCGGGGATCACAAGAGACCCAGTACTTC; CDR3 protein: CASSQRGSQETQYF
V gene: TRBV6-5; D gene: TRBD2; J gene: TRBJ2-7; clone size: -; CDR3 DNA: TGTGCGACTAGCGGGGGTTACGAGCAGTACTTC; CDR3 protein: CATSGGYEQYF
V gene: TRBV10-3; D gene: -; J gene: TRBJ2-1; clone size: -; CDR3 DNA: TGTGCCACGGGCCGGGACACCAAAGAAGGCGAGCAGTTCTTC; CDR3 protein: CATGRDTKEGEQFF
V gene: TRBV7-2; D gene: -; J gene: TRBJ2-1; clone size: once; CDR3 DNA: TGTGCCAGCAGCTTACAAGAGGGTGAGCAGTTCTTC; CDR3 protein: CASSLQEGEQFF